The present T cell receptor (beta chain) was sequenced within a study of radiotherapy plus CTLA-4 blockade in lung cancer. Generated by immunoSEQ multiplex PCR, the TCRdb table keeps only in-frame clones and is missing some. The sample shows 30,000 or so clones, roughly three quarters of them seen only once. Germline values: CDR1 SNHLY, CDR2 FYNNEI. V lost 3 bases and J lost 2, with 11 bases in between. The CDR3 consists of 16 residues. The sequence was obtained from a human donor with non-small cell lung cancer whose response to radiotherapy plus ipilimumab could not be evaluated. The chain is built from TRBV2 and TRBJ2-6; D is possibly TRBD2 (6 bases). The source was peripheral blood, collected from a patient treated with radiotherapy plus ipilimumab. The CDR3 nucleotides read TGTGCCAGCAGTGATGGGCGGGGCCCTGGGGCCAACGTCCTGACTTTC. It translates to CASSDGRGPGANVLTF.